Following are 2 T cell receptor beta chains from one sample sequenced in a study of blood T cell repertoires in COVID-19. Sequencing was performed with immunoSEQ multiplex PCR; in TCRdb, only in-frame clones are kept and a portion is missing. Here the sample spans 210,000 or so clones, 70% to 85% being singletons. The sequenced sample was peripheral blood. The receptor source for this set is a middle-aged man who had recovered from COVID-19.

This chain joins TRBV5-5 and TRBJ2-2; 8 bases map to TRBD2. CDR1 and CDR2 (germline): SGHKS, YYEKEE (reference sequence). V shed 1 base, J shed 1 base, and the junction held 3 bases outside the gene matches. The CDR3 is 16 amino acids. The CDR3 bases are TGTGCCAGCAGCTTGTTACTAGCGGTGAACACCGGGGAGCTGTTTTTT. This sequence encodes CASSLLLAVNTGELFF.

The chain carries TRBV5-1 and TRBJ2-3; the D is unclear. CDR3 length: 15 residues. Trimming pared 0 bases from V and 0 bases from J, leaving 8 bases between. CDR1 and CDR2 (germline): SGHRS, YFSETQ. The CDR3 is CASSLGSPSTDTQYF. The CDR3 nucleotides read TGCGCCAGCAGCTTGGGTTCCCCTAGCACAGATACGCAGTATTTT.